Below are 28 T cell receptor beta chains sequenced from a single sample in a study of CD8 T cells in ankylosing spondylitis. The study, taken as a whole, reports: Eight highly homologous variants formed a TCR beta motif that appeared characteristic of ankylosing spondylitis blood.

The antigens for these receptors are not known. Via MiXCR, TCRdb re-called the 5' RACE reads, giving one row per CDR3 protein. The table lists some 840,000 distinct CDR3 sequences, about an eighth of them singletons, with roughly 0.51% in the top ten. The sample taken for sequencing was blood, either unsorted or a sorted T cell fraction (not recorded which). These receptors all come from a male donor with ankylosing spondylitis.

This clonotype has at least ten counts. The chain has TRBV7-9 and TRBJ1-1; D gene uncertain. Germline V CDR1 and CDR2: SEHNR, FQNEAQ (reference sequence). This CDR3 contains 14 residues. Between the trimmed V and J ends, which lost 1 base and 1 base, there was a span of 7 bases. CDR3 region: CASSLEVWNTEAFF. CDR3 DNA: TGTGCCAGCAGCTTAGAGGTCTGGAACACTGAAGCTTTCTTT.

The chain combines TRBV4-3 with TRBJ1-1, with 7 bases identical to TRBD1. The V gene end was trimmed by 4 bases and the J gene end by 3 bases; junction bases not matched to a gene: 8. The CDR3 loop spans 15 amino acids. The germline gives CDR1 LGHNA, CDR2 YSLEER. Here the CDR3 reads CASSRKQTGYTEAFF. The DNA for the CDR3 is TGCGCCAGCAGCCGCAAACAGACAGGGTACACTGAAGCTTTCTTT.

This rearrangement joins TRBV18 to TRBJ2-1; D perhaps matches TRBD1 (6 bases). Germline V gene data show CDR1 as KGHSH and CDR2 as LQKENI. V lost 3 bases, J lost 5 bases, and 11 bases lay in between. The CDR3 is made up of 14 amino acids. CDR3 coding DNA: TGTGCCAGCTCACCCGGGACACTAGACAATGAGCAGTTCTTC. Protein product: CASSPGTLDNEQFF.

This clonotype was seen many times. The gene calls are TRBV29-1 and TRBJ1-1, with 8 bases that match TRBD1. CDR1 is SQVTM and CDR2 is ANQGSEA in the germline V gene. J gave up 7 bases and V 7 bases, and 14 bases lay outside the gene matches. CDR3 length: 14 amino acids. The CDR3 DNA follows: TGCAGCGCCACAAGTACAGGGGGGATTAATGAAGCTTTCTTT. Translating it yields CSATSTGGINEAFF.

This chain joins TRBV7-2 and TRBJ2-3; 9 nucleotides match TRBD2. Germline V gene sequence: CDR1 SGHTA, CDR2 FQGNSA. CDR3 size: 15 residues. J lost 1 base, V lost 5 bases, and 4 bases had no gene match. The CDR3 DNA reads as TGTGCCAGCAGCACACGGACTAGCGGCACAGATACGCAGTATTTT. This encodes CASSTRTSGTDTQYF.

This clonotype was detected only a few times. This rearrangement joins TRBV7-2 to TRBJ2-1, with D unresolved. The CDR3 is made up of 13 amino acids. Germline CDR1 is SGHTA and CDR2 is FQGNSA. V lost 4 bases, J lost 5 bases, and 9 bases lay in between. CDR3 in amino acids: CASSSFFDNEQFF. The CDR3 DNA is TGTGCCAGCAGCTCGTTCTTCGACAATGAGCAGTTCTTC.

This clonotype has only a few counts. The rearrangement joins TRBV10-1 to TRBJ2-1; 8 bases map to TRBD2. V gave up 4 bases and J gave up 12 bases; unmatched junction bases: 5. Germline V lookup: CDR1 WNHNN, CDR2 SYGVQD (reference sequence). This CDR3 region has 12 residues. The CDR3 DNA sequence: TGCGCCAGCAGTGGCGGGGGGAGGGCGCAGTTCTTC. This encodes CASSGGGRAQFF.

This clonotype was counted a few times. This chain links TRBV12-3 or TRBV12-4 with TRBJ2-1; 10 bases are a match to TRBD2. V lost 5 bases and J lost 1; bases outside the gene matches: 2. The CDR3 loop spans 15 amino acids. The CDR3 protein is CASSRGLASYNEQFF. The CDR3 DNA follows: TGTGCCAGCAGTAGGGGACTAGCGTCCTACAATGAGCAGTTCTTC.

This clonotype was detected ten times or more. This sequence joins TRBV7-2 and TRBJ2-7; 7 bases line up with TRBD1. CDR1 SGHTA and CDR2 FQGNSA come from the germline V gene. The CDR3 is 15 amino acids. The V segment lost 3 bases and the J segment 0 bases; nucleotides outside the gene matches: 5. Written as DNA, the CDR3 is TGTGCCAGCAGCTTGACAGGGCTAAGCTCCTACGAGCAGTACTTC. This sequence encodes CASSLTGLSSYEQYF.

In DNA form, the CDR3 reads TGTGCCAGCGGCAGGGCATATAATCAGCCCCAGCATTTT. Residues: CASGRAYNQPQHF. The chain has TRBV2 and TRBJ1-5; possibly TRBD1 for D (5 bases). Looked up from germline, CDR1 is SNHLY and CDR2 is FYNNEI. V shed 8 bases and J shed 4 bases, with 12 bases lying between them. The CDR3 sequence is 13 residues long.

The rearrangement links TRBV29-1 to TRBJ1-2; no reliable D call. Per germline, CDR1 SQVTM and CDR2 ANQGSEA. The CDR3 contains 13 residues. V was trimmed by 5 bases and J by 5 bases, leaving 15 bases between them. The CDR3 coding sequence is TGCAGCGTTCTTACACCCCTAGTGTATGGCTACACCTTC. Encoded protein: CSVLTPLVYGYTF.

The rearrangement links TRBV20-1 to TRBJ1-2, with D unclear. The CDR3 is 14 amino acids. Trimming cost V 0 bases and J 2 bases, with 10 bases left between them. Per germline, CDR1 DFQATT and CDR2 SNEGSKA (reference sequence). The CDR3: CSARDRQRNYGYTF. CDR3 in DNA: TGCAGTGCTAGAGATCGACAACGGAACTATGGCTACACCTTC.

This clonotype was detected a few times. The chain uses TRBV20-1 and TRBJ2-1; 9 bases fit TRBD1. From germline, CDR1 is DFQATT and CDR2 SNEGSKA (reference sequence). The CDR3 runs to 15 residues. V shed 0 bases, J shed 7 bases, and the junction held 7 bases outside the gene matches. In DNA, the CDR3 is TGCAGTGCTAGAGATCCCGGGACAGGGCGAAATGAGCAGTTCTTC. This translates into CSARDPGTGRNEQFF.

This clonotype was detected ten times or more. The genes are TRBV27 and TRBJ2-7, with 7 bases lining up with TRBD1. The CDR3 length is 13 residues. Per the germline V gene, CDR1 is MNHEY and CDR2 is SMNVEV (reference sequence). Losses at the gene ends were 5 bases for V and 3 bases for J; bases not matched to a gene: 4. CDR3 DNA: TGTGCCAGCAGTAAACGGGACAGCTACGAGCAGTACTTC. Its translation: CASSKRDSYEQYF.

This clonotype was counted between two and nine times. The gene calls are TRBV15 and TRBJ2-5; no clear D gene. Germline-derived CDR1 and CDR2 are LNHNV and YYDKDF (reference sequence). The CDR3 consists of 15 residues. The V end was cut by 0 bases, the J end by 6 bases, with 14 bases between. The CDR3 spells CATSRDSLLYKTQYF. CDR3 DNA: TGTGCCACCAGCAGAGACAGCCTGTTGTATAAGACCCAGTACTTC.

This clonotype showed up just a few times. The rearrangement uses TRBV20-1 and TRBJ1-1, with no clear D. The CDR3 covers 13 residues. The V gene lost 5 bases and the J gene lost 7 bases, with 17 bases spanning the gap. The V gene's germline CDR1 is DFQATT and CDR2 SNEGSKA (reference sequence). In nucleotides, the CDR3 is TGCAGTGCTGCCCGTCGCGGCCGTGATGAAGCTTTCTTT. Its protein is CSAARRGRDEAFF.

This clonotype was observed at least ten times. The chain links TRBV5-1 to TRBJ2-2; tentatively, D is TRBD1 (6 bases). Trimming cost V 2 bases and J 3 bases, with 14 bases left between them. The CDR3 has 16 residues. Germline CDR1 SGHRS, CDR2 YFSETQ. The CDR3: CASSLIDRSHTGELFF. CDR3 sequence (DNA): TGCGCCAGCAGCTTAATCGACAGGTCCCACACCGGGGAGCTGTTTTTT.

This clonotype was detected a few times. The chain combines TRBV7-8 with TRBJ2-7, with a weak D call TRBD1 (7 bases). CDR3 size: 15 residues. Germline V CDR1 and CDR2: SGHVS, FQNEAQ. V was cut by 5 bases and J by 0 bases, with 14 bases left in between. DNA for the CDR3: TGTGCCAGCAGCGGGCGGGACAGCTACTCCTACGAGCAGTACTTC. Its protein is CASSGRDSYSYEQYF.

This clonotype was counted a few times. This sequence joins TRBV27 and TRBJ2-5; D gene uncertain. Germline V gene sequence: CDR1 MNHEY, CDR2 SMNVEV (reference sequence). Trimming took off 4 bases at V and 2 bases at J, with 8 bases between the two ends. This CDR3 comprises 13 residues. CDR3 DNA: TGTGCCAGCAGTTCAAACGGGCAAGAGACCCAGTACTTC. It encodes CASSSNGQETQYF.

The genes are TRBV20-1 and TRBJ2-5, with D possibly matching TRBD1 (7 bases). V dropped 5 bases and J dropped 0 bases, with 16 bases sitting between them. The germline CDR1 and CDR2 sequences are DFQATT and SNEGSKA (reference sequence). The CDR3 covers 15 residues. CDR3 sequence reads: CSAYQGGTDQETQYF. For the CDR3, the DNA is TGCAGTGCTTACCAAGGGGGGACAGACCAAGAGACCCAGTACTTC.

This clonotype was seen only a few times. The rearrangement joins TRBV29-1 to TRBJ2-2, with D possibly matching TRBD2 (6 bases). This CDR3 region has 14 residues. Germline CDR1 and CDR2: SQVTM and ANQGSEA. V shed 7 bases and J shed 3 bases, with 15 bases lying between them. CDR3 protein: CSGGGTRDTGELFF. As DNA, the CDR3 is TGCAGCGGTGGCGGGACCCGAGACACCGGGGAGCTGTTTTTT.

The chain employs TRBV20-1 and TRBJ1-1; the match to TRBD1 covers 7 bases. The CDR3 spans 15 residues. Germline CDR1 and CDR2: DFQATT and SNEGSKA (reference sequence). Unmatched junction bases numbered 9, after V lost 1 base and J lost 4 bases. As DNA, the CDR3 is TGCAGTGCTAGAGCATTGGACAGGAGGGGCACTGAAGCTTTCTTT. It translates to CSARALDRRGTEAFF.

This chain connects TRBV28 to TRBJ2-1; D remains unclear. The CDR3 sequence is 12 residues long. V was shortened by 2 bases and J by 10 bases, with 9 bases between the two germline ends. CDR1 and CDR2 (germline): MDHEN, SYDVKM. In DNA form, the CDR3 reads TGTGCCAGCAGTTTAGTTGGTTGGGAGCAGTTCTTC. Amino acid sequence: CASSLVGWEQFF.

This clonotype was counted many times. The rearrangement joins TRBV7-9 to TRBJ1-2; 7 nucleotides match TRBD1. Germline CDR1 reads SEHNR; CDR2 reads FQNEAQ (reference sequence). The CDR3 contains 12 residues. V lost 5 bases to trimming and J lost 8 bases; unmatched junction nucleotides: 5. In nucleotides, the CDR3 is TGTGCCAGCAGCATTAACAGGGGAGGCTACACCTTC. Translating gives CASSINRGGYTF. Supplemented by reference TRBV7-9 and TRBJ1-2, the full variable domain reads DTGVSQNPRHKITKRGQNVTFRCDPISEHNRLYWYRQTLGQGPEFLTYFQNEAQLEKSRLLSDRFSAERPKGSFSTLEIQRTEQGDSAMYLCASSINRGGYTFGSGTRLTVV.

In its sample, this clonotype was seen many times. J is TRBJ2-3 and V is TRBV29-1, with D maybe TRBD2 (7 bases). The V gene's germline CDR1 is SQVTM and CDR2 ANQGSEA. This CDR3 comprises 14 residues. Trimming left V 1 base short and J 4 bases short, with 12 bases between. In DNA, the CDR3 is TGCAGCGTTGAAGGCGGGGGCGGCGCAGATACGCAGTATTTT. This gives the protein CSVEGGGGADTQYF.

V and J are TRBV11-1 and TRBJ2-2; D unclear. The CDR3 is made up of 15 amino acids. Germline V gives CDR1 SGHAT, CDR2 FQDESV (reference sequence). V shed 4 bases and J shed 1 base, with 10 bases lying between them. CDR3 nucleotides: TGTGCCAGCAGCTGGTCGCCCGGGAACACCGGGGAGCTGTTTTTT. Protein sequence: CASSWSPGNTGELFF.

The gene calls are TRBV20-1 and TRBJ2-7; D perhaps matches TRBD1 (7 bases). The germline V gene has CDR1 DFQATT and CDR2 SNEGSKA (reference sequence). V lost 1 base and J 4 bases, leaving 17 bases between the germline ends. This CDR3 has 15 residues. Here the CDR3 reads CSARAGGTENYEQYF. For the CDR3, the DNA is TGCAGTGCTAGAGCTGGGGGGACAGAGAATTACGAGCAGTACTTC.

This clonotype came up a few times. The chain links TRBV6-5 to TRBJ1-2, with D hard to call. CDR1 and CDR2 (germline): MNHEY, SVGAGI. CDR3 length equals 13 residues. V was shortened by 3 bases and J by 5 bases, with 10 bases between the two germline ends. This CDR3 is CASSYDGRYGYTF. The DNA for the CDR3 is TGTGCCAGCAGTTATGACGGACGGTATGGCTACACCTTC.